The sequence of this T cell receptor (beta chain) was determined in a study of long-term antiretroviral therapy in people with HIV. The CDR3 is made up of 14 amino acids. V shed 0 bases and J shed 0 bases, with 4 bases lying between them. CDR1 and CDR2 (germline): SGDLS, YYNGEE. The assay, immunoSEQ v3.0, was run at survey level. The method was immunoSEQ multiplex PCR; TCRdb's version includes in-frame clones alone and lacks a portion of them. The sample shows 15,000 to 20,000 clones, 80% to 90% of them seen only once. Sequences were derived from unsorted PBMCs, sampled 4.2 years after starting antiretroviral therapy. This TCR came from a man aged 45-60 years with HIV. The chain links TRBV9 to TRBJ1-3; D remains ambiguous. The DNA for the CDR3 is TGTGCCAGCAGCGTAGCCGACTCTGGAAACACCATATATTTT. Its translation is CASSVADSGNTIYF.